This T cell receptor (beta chain) was identified in a study of T cells after posttransplantation cyclophosphamide. Assay used: immunoSEQ multiplex PCR; TCRdb lists only in-frame clones, some missing. The table includes some 47,000 clones, roughly 86% detected once. V was pared by 3 bases and J by 0 bases, with 8 bases between. CDR3 size: 15 residues. Germline assignment: CDR1 KGHSH and CDR2 LQKENI. Specimen: PBMCs. This TCR was recovered from a man aged 25-45 years with a blood cancer, CMV-positive, and with a related stem cell donor. The chain joins TRBV18 to TRBJ2-2; D is possibly TRBD2 (6 bases). DNA for the CDR3: TGTGCCAGCTCACCGGACTATACGAACACCGGGGAGCTGTTTTTT. This codes for CASSPDYTNTGELFF.